This T cell receptor (beta chain) was identified during a study of blood T cell repertoires in COVID-19 (dated by TCRdb to about 2020). Describing the broader study: Samples from collaborators originated in the United States, Italy and Spain and spanned both the acute and convalescent phases of COVID-19. The samples were drawn from two sources: the first 160 participants of the ongoing ImmuneRACE study, and 1,000 to 1,500 subjects contributed by 6 global collaborators. A de-identified subject ID, COVID-19 status, age in years and sex were almost always included in the sample metadata. Deeply sampled blood TCRbeta repertoires from subjects exposed to, actively infected with, or recovered from COVID-19 were included in the dataset. The repertoires were made available in a free public database intended to serve as a resource for research on the immune response to SARS-CoV-2. The prospective study material was composed of cDNA or gDNA derived from T cells, B-cell-depleted T cells, or PBMCs. Where available, HLA class I and class II types were obtained from metadata supplied by the sample provider rather than from assay-based typing.

TCRbeta CDR3 regions were amplified from genomic DNA by means of the immunoSEQ Assay, a bias-controlled multiplex PCR. In the original analysis: The number of nucleated cells in each sample was estimated by amplification of reference gene primers within the assay. To quantify the absolute abundance of each unique TCRbeta CDR3 rearrangement, sequence reads were collapsed and filtered. Productive Simpson clonality was computed per sample as the square root of Simpson's diversity index over productive rearrangements. The table comes from immuneACCESS by way of TCRdb, which keeps in-frame sequences with V and J called. Part of the clones is missing from these tables; in studies checked, under half for an unresolved V gene and the rest for unknown reasons. V, J and clone size were drawn from that table, and D and trimming were deduced from the DNA. The sample includes over 130,000 clones, with 70% to 90% observed a single time. The ten top clones hold less than 3.5% of the sample.

V is reduced by 0 bases and J by 7 bases, leaving a spacing of 5 bases between them. Its CDR3 holds 13 amino acids, cysteine through phenylalanine. Only the CDR3 DNA is retained, 39 bases long and in frame from the first base. The germline V gene specifies SGHRS as CDR1 and YFSETQ as CDR2. The collaborating institutions used their own protocols to collect whole blood in K2EDTA tubes. For TCRbeta analysis, collaborator samples were shipped as frozen whole blood, as isolated PBMCs, or as DNA extracted from either sample type. Beyond this particular receptor, the publication reports: The quantity of clinical and demographic metadata differed by source and by participant and was supplied without curation.

As regards this clone: Its target antigen remains unknown. Base qualities were left out, and no much larger clone turns up one base away.

The TCR originated in a man aged 65-85 years with acute or convalescent COVID-19. Sequenced: peripheral blood. The sequence is built from TRBV5-1 and TRBJ1-6; confidence is insufficient to name the D gene. The CDR3 reads CASSLAVNSPLHF. The DNA is as follows: TGCGCCAGCAGCTTGGCGGTAAATTCACCCCTCCACTTT.